This T cell receptor (beta chain) emerged from a study of beta chain features in type 1 diabetes. Broader study findings: Short templates might get an advantage during PCR, and this would be equal in patients and controls. All four CD4+ subsets of Type 1 diabetes patients contained TCRB CDR3s that were moderately but significantly shorter. Compared with healthy donors, patients appeared to share more similar naive, central memory and regulatory TCRB repertoires.

CDR1 and CDR2 (germline): LNHDA, SQIVND (reference sequence). The CDR3 has 15 amino acids. With 6 bases removed from V and 1 base from J, the gap between germline ends came to 13 bases. Naive, central memory, regulatory and stem cell-like memory cells within the CD4+ compartment were sorted using CD45RO/CCR7/CD25/CD127/CD95/CD27. Purities over 95% were achieved in all sorted populations. What was sequenced were expressed TCRB transcripts, since all of the isolated RNA had been reverse transcribed. Repertoires were generated with immunoSEQ multiplex PCR, while TCRdb's copy carries only in-frame clones and drops some. The repertoire has 150,000 to 200,000 clones, roughly 8% of them found once; the top ten carry 0.94%. This clone was seen more than once but under ten times. The antigen remains unidentified.

The material sequenced was central memory CD4+ T cells from blood. The TCR comes from a woman in her forties with type 1 diabetes. The V gene is TRBV19, the J gene TRBJ1-5, with a tentative D call TRBD1 (5 bases). This CDR3 reads CASSPTGVSNQPQHF. CDR3 nucleotides: TGTGCCAGTAGCCCCACGGGGGTAAGCAATCAGCCCCAGCATTTT. Looking up the rest from reference TRBV19 and TRBJ1-5 gives the full variable domain: DGGITQSPKYLFRKEGQNVTLSCEQNLNHDAMYWYRQDPGQGLRLIYYSQIVNDFQKGDIAEGYSVSREKKESFPLTVTSAQKNPTAFYLCASSPTGVSNQPQHFGDGTRLSIL.